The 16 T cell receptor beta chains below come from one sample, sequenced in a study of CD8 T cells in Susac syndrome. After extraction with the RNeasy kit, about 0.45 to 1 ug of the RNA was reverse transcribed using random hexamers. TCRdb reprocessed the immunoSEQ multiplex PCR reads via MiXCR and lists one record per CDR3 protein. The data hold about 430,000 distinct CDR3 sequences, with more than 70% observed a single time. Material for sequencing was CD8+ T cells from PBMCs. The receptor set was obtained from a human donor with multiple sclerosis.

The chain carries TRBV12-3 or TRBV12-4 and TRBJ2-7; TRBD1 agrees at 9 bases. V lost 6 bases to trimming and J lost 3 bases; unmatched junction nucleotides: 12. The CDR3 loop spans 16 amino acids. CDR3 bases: TGTGCCAGCAGCCCTCTTCGGGGACAGGGAATCTACGAGCAGTACTTC. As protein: CASSPLRGQGIYEQYF.

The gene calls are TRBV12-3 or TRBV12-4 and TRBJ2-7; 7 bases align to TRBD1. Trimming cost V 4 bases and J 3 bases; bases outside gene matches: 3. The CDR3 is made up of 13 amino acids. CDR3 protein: CASSSTGDYEQYF. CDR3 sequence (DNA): TGTGCCAGCAGTTCAACAGGGGACTACGAGCAGTACTTC.

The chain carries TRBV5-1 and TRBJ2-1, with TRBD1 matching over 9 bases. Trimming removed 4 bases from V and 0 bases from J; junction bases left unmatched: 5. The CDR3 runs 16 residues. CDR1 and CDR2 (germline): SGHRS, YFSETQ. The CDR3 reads CASSAGQGHSYNEQFF. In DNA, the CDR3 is TGCGCCAGCAGCGCGGGACAGGGTCACTCCTACAATGAGCAGTTCTTC.

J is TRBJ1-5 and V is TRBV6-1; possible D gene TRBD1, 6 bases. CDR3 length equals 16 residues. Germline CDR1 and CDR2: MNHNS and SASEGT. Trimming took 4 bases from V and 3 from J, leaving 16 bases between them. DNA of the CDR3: TGTGCCAGCAGTGCCCCTGGGGGCAATCCCAATCAGCCCCAGCATTTT. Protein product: CASSAPGGNPNQPQHF.

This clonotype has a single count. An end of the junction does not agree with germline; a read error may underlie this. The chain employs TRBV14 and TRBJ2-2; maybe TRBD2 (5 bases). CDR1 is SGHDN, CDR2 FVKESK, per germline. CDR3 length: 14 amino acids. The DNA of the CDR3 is TGTGCCAGCAGCCAAGTGAGACTTAACGGGGAGCTTTTTTTT. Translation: CASSQVRLNGELFF.

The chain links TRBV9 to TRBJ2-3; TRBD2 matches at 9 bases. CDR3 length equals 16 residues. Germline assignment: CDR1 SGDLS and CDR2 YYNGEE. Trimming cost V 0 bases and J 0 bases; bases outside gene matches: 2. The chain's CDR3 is CASSVELAGSTDTQYF. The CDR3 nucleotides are TGTGCCAGCAGCGTAGAGCTAGCGGGAAGCACAGATACGCAGTATTTT.

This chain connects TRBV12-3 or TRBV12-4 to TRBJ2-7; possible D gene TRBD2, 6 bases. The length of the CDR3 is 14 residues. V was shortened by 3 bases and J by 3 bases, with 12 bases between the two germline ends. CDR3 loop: CASSFGGWGYEQYF. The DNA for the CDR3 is TGTGCCAGCAGTTTCGGGGGTTGGGGCTACGAGCAGTACTTC.

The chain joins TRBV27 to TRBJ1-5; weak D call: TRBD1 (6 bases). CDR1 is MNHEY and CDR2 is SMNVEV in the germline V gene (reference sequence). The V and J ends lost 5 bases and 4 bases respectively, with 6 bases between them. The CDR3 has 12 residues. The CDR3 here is CASSDRNQPQHF. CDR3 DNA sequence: TGTGCCAGCAGTGACAGGAATCAGCCCCAGCATTTT.

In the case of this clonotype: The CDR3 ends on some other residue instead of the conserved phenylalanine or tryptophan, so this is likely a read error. This CDR3 reads CASSLGGRADSPLHL. The CDR3 coding sequence is TGTGCCAGCAGTTTAGGAGGCAGGGCAGACTCACCCCTCCACCTT. The J gene is TRBJ1-6, the V gene TRBV27, with TRBD1 as a possible D gene (5 bases). The germline gives CDR1 MNHEY, CDR2 SMNVEV (reference sequence). This CDR3 is built from 15 residues. V dropped 2 bases and J dropped 10 bases, with 15 bases sitting between them.

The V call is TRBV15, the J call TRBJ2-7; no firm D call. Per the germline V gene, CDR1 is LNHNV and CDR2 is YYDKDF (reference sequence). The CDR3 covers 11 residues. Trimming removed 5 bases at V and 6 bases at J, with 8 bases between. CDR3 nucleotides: TGTGCCACCAGCGCCTTGGGCGAGCAGTACTTC. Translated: CATSALGEQYF.

The CDR3 DNA follows: TGTGCCAGTAGTATAGGGACAAAGAACACTGAAGCTTTCTTT. Its translation is CASSIGTKNTEAFF. The chain has TRBV19 and TRBJ1-1; a weak D match, TRBD1 (5 bases). The CDR3 covers 14 residues. V lost 1 base, J lost 1 base, and 7 bases lay in between. The V gene's germline CDR1 is LNHDA and CDR2 SQIVND (reference sequence).

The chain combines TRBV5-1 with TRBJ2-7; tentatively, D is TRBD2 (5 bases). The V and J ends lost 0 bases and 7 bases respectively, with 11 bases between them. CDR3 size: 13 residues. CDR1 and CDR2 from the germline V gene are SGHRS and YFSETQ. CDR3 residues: CASSLVRPGEQYF. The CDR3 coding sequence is TGCGCCAGCAGCTTGGTCAGACCGGGGGAGCAGTACTTC.

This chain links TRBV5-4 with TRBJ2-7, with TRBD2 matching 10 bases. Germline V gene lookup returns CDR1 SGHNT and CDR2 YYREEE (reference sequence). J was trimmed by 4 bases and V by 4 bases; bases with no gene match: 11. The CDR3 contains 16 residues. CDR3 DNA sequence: TGTGCCAGCAGCCCGGAGGCTAGCGGGAGTCTTTACGAGCAGTACTTC. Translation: CASSPEASGSLYEQYF.

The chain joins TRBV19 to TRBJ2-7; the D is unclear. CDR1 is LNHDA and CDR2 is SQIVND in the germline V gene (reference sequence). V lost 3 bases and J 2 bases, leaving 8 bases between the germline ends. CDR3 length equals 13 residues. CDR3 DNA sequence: TGTGCCAGTAGTATTGCAGCACCCTACGAGCAGTACTTC. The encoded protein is CASSIAAPYEQYF. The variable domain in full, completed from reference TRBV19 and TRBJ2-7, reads DGGITQSPKYLFRKEGQNVTLSCEQNLNHDAMYWYRQDPGQGLRLIYYSQIVNDFQKGDIAEGYSVSREKKESFPLTVTSAQKNPTAFYLCASSIAAPYEQYFGPGTRLTVT.

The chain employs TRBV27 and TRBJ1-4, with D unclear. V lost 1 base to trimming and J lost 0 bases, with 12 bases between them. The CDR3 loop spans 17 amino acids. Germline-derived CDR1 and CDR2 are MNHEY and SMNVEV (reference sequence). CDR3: CASSLLFGDATNEKLFF. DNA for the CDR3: TGTGCCAGCAGTTTATTATTCGGGGATGCAACTAATGAAAAACTGTTTTTT. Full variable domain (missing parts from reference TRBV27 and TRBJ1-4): EAQVTQNPRYLITVTGKKLTVTCSQNMNHEYMSWYRQDPGLGLRQIYYSMNVEVTDKGDVPEGYKVSRKEKRNFPLILESPSPNQTSLYFCASSLLFGDATNEKLFFGSGTQLSVL.

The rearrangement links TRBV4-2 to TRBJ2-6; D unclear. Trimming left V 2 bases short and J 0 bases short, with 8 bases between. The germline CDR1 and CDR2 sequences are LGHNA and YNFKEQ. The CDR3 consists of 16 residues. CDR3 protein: CASSQTKTSGANVLTF. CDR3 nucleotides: TGTGCCAGCAGCCAAACAAAAACCTCTGGGGCCAACGTCCTGACTTTC.